These 25 T cell receptor beta chains were sequenced from one sample in a study of cytomegalovirus exposure and HLA in healthy donors (dated by TCRdb to about 2017). Library preparation used the immunoSEQ multiplex PCR assay. A mixture of 60 forward primers for TCR Vbeta segments and 13 reverse primers for TCR Jbeta segments was used in the multiplex PCR. TCRdb holds this immuneACCESS table with in-frame rearrangements only. Some clones are missing; in checked studies, unresolved V genes explain under half, and the rest has no known cause. The sample table shows under 200,000 clones, and 81% are seen once. 3.4% of the sample goes to the ten largest clones. Source material: PBMCs. Every receptor here comes from a man between 40 and 49 years old in good health and CMV-seropositive.

The chain employs TRBV10-2 and TRBJ2-3; D is perhaps TRBD2 (6 bases). V lost 8 bases and J 2 bases, leaving 11 bases between the germline ends. The CDR3 is made up of 13 amino acids. CDR1 is WSHSY, CDR2 SAAADI, per germline. The CDR3: CASGAGITDTQYF. In nucleotides, the CDR3 is TGCGCCAGCGGGGCGGGGATCACAGATACGCAGTATTTT.

This rearrangement joins TRBV25-1 to TRBJ2-7; tentatively, D is TRBD2 (6 bases). The V gene lost 7 bases and the J gene lost 4 bases, with 20 bases spanning the gap. Germline loops: CDR1 MGHDK, CDR2 SYGVNS. CDR3 size: 15 residues. CDR3 sequence: CASTPPAGLGYEQYF. CDR3 coding DNA: TGTGCCAGCACCCCGCCGGCGGGGTTGGGGTACGAGCAGTACTTC.

V gene TRBV28 combines with J gene TRBJ1-1; weak D call: TRBD1 (6 bases). CDR1 is MDHEN, CDR2 SYDVKM, per germline. V shed 7 bases and J shed 5 bases, with 23 bases lying between them. The CDR3 contains 16 residues. The DNA for the CDR3 is TGTGCCAGCACCCCTAGGGGGGGCGCGAGGGGAACTGAAGCTTTCTTT. Translation gives CASTPRGGARGTEAFF. Filled out from reference TRBV28 and TRBJ1-1, the complete variable domain reads DVKVTQSSRYLVKRTGEKVFLECVQDMDHENMFWYRQDPGLGLRLIYFSYDVKMKEKGDIPEGYSVSREKKERFSLILESASTNQTSMYLCASTPRGGARGTEAFFGQGTRLTVV.

This chain joins TRBV5-8 and TRBJ2-3, with TRBD1 matching over 7 bases. The CDR3 contains 15 residues. V gave up 2 bases and J gave up 6 bases; unmatched junction bases: 9. CDR1 SGHTS and CDR2 YDEGEE come from the germline V gene. CDR3 sequence: CASSLGDSGRDTQYF. The CDR3 bases are TGTGCCAGCAGCTTAGGGGACAGCGGTAGGGATACGCAGTATTTT.

V usage is TRBV6-6 and J usage is TRBJ1-6; D may be TRBD1 (6 bases). The V gene lost 4 bases and the J gene lost 7 bases, with 14 bases spanning the gap. Per germline, CDR1 MNHNY and CDR2 SVGAGI (reference sequence). The CDR3 has 15 amino acids. CDR3 DNA: TGTGCCAGCAGTTCACAGGGTTTACCGAATTCACCCCTCCACTTT. It specifies CASSSQGLPNSPLHF.

The chain is built from TRBV5-4 and TRBJ2-5; perhaps TRBD2 as D (6 bases). The J call may be faulty, since TRBJ2-7 better matches the DNA end. The CDR3 runs to 14 residues. Germline V gives CDR1 SGHNT, CDR2 YYREEE (reference sequence). The CDR3: CASSSQSGVYEQYF. The CDR3 region has the DNA TGTGCCAGCAGCTCGCAATCGGGGGTCTACGAGCAGTACTTC.

This chain uses TRBV6-1 with TRBJ1-2; D may be TRBD1 (6 bases). V lost 5 bases and J lost 0, with 13 bases in between. The germline V gene has CDR1 MNHNS and CDR2 SASEGT. The CDR3 sequence is 15 residues long. CDR3 sequence: CASSPIDRSNYGYTF. The CDR3 DNA reads TGTGCCAGCAGTCCAATAGACAGGTCTAACTATGGCTACACCTTC.

The rearrangement links TRBV6-1 to TRBJ1-1, with unresolved D. Trimming pared 5 bases from V and 2 bases from J, leaving 15 bases between. Germline V gives CDR1 MNHNS, CDR2 SASEGT. This CDR3 has 15 amino acids. The CDR3 loop reads CASSLTENINTEAFF. CDR3 DNA sequence: TGTGCCAGCAGTTTAACAGAGAACATAAACACTGAAGCTTTCTTT.

CDR3 loop: CGHPGLAGVPSSTDTQYF. CDR3 nucleotides: TGTGGGCACCCCGGACTAGCGGGAGTCCCCTCTAGCACAGATACGCAGTATTTT. The genes are TRBV5-8 and TRBJ2-3; TRBD2 agrees at 13 bases. Germline V gene lookup returns CDR1 SGHTS and CDR2 YDEGEE. The length of the CDR3 is 18 residues.

The chain recombines TRBV7-9 with TRBJ1-6; D uncertain. In germline, CDR1 is SEHNR, CDR2 FQNEAQ (reference sequence). The CDR3 is 13 residues long. V was pared by 6 bases and J by 5 bases, with 8 bases between. DNA for the CDR3: TGTGCCAGCAGGGACTTGGATAATTCACCCCTCCACTTT. Protein product: CASRDLDNSPLHF.

The chain combines TRBV7-2 with TRBJ2-7; 11 bases agree with TRBD2. The CDR3 has 15 residues. In germline, CDR1 is SGHTA, CDR2 FQGNSA. The V gene end was trimmed by 5 bases and the J gene end by 2 bases; junction bases not matched to a gene: 5. In nucleotides, the CDR3 is TGTGCCAGCAGCCGAGGGACTAGCGGAACCTACGAGCAGTACTTC. Translation gives CASSRGTSGTYEQYF.

In this sample, this clone turned up once. The rearrangement uses TRBV2 and TRBJ2-5; 11 bases match TRBD1. The J call could be wrong; TRBJ2-7 is a better fit for the DNA end. CDR3 length equals 14 residues. Germline V gene lookup returns CDR1 SNHLY and CDR2 FYNNEI. The CDR3 here is CASSPGTGGYEQYF. The CDR3 DNA sequence: TGTGCCAGCAGTCCCGGGACAGGGGGCTACGAGCAGTACTTC.

The rearrangement joins TRBV28 to TRBJ2-7; TRBD2 agrees at 11 bases. The germline CDR1 and CDR2 sequences are MDHEN and SYDVKM. V lost 5 bases and J lost 4; bases outside the gene matches: 10. CDR3 length equals 16 residues. CDR3 nucleotides: TGTGCCAGCAGTATACTACTAGCGGGAGCCGGTTACGAGCAGTACTTC. Protein product: CASSILLAGAGYEQYF.

This clone was picked up a small number of times. The rearrangement uses TRBV5-6 and TRBJ1-5; 7 positions agree with TRBD1. V lost 0 bases and J lost 7; bases outside the gene matches: 7. The V gene's germline CDR1 is SGHDT and CDR2 YYEEEE. The CDR3 is 15 amino acids. The CDR3 coding sequence is TGTGCCAGCAGCTTGGCCGCCAGGGGGGAACAGCCCCAGCATTTT. It specifies CASSLAARGEQPQHF.

The chain is built from TRBV30 and TRBJ2-6; D is possibly TRBD2 (7 bases). This CDR3 spans 17 amino acids. Trimming removed 6 bases at V and 1 base at J, with 19 bases between. Germline V gene data show CDR1 as GTSNPN and CDR2 as SVGIG (reference sequence). The CDR3 is CACPGGGFGSGANVLTF. In DNA form, the CDR3 reads TGTGCCTGCCCTGGGGGGGGCTTCGGGTCTGGGGCCAACGTCCTGACTTTC.

This clone was picked up one time. The chain combines TRBV9 with TRBJ2-6, with D unresolved. Germline V gives CDR1 SGDLS, CDR2 YYNGEE. Trimming took off 4 bases at V and 2 bases at J, with 10 bases between the two ends. The CDR3 contains 15 residues. CDR3 region: CASSIGLAGANVLTF. The CDR3 DNA sequence: TGTGCCAGCAGCATCGGGTTGGCTGGGGCCAACGTCCTGACTTTC.

This clone was detected only a few times. The chain uses TRBV7-8 and TRBJ1-4; 7 bases are a match to TRBD1. The CDR3 is made up of 14 amino acids. Germline lookup yields CDR1 SGHVS and CDR2 FQNEAQ. V was pared by 5 bases and J by 7 bases, with 7 bases of the junction left unmatched. CDR3 loop: CASSPHRGFEKLFF. The CDR3, as DNA: TGTGCCAGCAGCCCACACAGGGGCTTTGAAAAACTGTTTTTT.

The CDR3: CASSLGPGQGTDTQYF. DNA for the CDR3: TGCGCCAGCAGCTTGGGTCCGGGACAGGGAACAGATACGCAGTATTTT. The chain joins TRBV5-1 to TRBJ2-3, with TRBD1 identical over 9 bases. CDR1 SGHRS and CDR2 YFSETQ come from the germline V gene. Unmatched junction bases numbered 5, after V lost 0 bases and J lost 3 bases. The CDR3 is 16 residues long. The variable domain in full, completed from reference TRBV5-1 and TRBJ2-3, reads KAGVTQTPRYLIKTRGQQVTLSCSPISGHRSVSWYQQTPGQGLQFLFEYFSETQRNKGNFPGRFSGRQFSNSRSEMNVSTLELGDSALYLCASSLGPGQGTDTQYFGPGTRLTVL.

The CDR3 spells CASSLVQGPSTNEKLFF. DNA for the CDR3: TGCGCCAGCAGCTTGGTACAGGGGCCCTCAACTAATGAAAAACTGTTTTTT. The V gene is TRBV5-1, the J gene TRBJ1-4, with 7 bases aligning to TRBD1. The V gene end was trimmed by 0 bases and the J gene end by 0 bases; junction bases not matched to a gene: 5. This CDR3 has 17 amino acids. CDR1 is SGHRS and CDR2 is YFSETQ in the germline V gene.

This clone is a singleton in its sample. V gene TRBV11-2 combines with J gene TRBJ2-7, with D perhaps TRBD2 (5 bases). The CDR3 contains 14 residues. Trimming took 5 bases from V and 0 from J, leaving 11 bases between them. The germline gives CDR1 SGHAT, CDR2 FQNNGV. This CDR3 is CASSVSSDSYEQYF. In DNA form, the CDR3 reads TGTGCCAGCAGCGTTAGTAGCGACTCCTACGAGCAGTACTTC.

DNA of the CDR3: TGTGCCAGCAGCCTTAGGGGGACAGGGGGCTACAATGAGCAGTTCTTC. Protein: CASSLRGTGGYNEQFF. This chain links TRBV6-6 with TRBJ2-1, with 11 bases lining up with TRBD1. The CDR3 has 16 amino acids. CDR1 MNHNY and CDR2 SVGAGI come from the germline V gene (reference sequence). V lost 6 bases and J lost 3; bases outside the gene matches: 7.

The chain has TRBV25-1 and TRBJ2-5, with 10 nucleotides matching TRBD1. Germline V gene data show CDR1 as MGHDK and CDR2 as SYGVNS. CDR3 size: 14 residues. V gave up 5 bases and J gave up 7 bases; unmatched junction bases: 7. The CDR3 loop reads CASSQGTGVGTQYF. The CDR3, as DNA: TGTGCCAGCAGTCAAGGGACAGGGGTTGGGACCCAGTACTTC.

The CDR3, as DNA: TGCGCCAGCAGCCGTGACGCATCAGGGACAGCCTACGAGCAGTACTTC. Its translation: CASSRDASGTAYEQYF. The chain is built from TRBV4-1 and TRBJ2-7, with TRBD1 identical over 7 bases. CDR3 length: 16 residues. V gave up 4 bases and J gave up 2 bases; unmatched junction bases: 11. Per the germline V gene, CDR1 is MGHRA and CDR2 is YSYEKL.

The chain carries TRBV6-1 and TRBJ2-7, with 7 nucleotides matching TRBD2. Trimming removed 4 bases from V and 0 bases from J; junction bases left unmatched: 9. The germline V gene has CDR1 MNHNS and CDR2 SASEGT. The CDR3 totals 16 residues. CDR3 amino acids: CASSAEKGLSSYEQYF. CDR3 coding DNA: TGTGCCAGCAGTGCGGAGAAGGGACTAAGCTCCTACGAGCAGTACTTC.

The rearrangement links TRBV15 to TRBJ2-1; D perhaps matches TRBD2 (5 bases). The ends were cut back, 1 base at V and 8 bases at J, with 15 bases in the middle. The CDR3 extends over 15 amino acids. Germline values: CDR1 LNHNV, CDR2 YYDKDF (reference sequence). DNA for the CDR3: TGTGCCACCAGCAGAGTACTAGATAGGTTGGATGAGCAGTTCTTC. It yields the protein CATSRVLDRLDEQFF. The variable domain in full, completed from reference TRBV15 and TRBJ2-1, reads DAMVIQNPRYQVTQFGKPVTLSCSQTLNHNVMYWYQQKSSQAPKLLFHYYDKDFNNEADTPDNFQSRRPNTSFCFLDIRSPGLGDTAMYLCATSRVLDRLDEQFFGPGTRLTVL.